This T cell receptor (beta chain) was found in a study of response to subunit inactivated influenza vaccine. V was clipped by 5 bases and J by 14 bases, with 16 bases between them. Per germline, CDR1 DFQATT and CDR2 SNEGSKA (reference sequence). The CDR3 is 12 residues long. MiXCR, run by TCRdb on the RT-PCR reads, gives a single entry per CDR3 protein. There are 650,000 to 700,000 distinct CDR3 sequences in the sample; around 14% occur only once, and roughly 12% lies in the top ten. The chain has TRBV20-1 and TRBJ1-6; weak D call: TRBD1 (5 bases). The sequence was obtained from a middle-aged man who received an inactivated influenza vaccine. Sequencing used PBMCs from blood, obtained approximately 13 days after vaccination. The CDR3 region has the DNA TGCAGTGCTGAGACAGCGCGTCTAGCCCTCCACTTT. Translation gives CSAETARLALHF.